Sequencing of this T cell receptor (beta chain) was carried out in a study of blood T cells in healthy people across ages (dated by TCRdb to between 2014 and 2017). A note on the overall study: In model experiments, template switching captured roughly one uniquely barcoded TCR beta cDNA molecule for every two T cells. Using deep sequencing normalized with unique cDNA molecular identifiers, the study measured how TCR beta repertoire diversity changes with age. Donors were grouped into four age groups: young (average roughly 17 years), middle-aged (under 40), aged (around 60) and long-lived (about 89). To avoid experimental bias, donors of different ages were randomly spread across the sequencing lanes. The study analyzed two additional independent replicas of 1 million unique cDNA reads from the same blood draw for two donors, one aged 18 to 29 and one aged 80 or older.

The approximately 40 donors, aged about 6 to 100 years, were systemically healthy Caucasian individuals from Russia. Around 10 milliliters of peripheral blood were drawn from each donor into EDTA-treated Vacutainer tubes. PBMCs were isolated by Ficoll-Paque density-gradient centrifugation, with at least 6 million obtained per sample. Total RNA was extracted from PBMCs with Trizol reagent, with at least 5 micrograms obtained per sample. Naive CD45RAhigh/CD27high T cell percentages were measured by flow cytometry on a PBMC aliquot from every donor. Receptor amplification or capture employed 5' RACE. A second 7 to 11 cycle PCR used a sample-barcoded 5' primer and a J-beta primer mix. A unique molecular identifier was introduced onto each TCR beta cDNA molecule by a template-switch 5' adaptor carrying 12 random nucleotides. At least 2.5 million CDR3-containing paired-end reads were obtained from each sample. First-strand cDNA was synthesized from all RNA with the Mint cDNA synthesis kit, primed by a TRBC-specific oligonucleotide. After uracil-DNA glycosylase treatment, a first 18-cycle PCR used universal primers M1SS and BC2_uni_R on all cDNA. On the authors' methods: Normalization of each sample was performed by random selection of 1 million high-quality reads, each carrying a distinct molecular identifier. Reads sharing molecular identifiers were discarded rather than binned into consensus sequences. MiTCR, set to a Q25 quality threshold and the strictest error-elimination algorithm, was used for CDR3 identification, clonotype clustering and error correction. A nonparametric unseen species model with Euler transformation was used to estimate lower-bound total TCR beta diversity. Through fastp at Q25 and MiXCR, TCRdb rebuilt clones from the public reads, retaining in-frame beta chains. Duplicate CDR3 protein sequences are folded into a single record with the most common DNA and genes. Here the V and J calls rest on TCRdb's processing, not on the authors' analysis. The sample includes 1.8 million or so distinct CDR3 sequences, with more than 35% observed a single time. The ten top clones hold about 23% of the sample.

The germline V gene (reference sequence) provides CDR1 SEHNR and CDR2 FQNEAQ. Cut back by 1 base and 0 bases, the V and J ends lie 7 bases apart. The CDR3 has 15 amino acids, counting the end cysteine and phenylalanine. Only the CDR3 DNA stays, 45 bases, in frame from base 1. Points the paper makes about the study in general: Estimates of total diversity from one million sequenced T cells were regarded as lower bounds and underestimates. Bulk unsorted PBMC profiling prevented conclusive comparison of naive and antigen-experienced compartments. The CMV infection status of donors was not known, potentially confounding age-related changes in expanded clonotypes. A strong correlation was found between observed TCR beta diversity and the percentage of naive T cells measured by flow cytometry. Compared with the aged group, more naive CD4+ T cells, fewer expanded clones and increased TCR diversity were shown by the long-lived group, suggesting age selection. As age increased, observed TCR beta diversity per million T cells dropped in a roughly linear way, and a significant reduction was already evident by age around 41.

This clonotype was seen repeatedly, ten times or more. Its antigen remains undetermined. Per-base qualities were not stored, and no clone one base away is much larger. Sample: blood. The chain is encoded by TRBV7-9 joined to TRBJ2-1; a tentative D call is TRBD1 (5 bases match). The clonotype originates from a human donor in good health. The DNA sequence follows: TGTGCCAGCAGCTTAGGCAGGGCCTCCTACAATGAGCAGTTCTTC. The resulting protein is CASSLGRASYNEQFF.